A selection of T cell receptor beta chains follows, all from one sample in a study of T-cell reconstitution after alpha-beta-depleted transplantation in children. TCRdb re-derived calls from the PCR reads in MiXCR, one entry per CDR3 protein. The sample has 350,000 to 500,000 distinct CDR3 sequences, roughly 43% seen once. The sequences come from PBMCs, collected before TCRalphabeta/CD19-depleted stem cell transplant. The receptors derive from a girl aged 2-10 years with aplastic anemia, due to receive a stem cell transplant. Each CDR3 is given with its conserved first and last residue. A D gene is named only where the DNA matches it firmly. The size entry is marked missing in some rows and otherwise reads once, few, many or a size class.

abundance	v_gene	len	j_gene	d_gene	CDR3aa	CDR3nt
-	TRBV29-1	13	TRBJ2-3	TRBD2	CSAVAGRLDTQYF	TGCAGCGCCGTAGCGGGAAGATTAGATACGCAGTATTTT
few	TRBV29-1	13	TRBJ1-1	TRBD1	CSAGQGGTTEAFF	TGCAGCGCGGGACAGGGAGGGACCACTGAAGCTTTCTTT
-	TRBV20-1	16	TRBJ2-7	TRBD2	CSARDWRRGSSYEQYF	TGCAGTGCTAGAGATTGGAGGCGGGGGAGCTCCTACGAGCAGTACTTC
many	TRBV5-1	14	TRBJ2-7	-	CASSLATSPPLWYF	TGCGCCAGCAGCTTGGCCACTAGCCCTCCCCTATGGTACTTC
-	TRBV5-5	15	TRBJ1-1	TRBD1	CASSLRQGTNTEAFF	TGTGCCAGCAGCTTAAGACAGGGGACCAACACTGAAGCTTTCTTT
-	TRBV28	13	TRBJ2-7	TRBD1	CASTPTGYYEQYF	TGTGCCAGCACCCCGACAGGGTACTACGAGCAGTACTTC
once	TRBV7-8	14	TRBJ2-2	TRBD1	CASSPGQNTGEPFF	TGTGCCAGCAGCCCGGGACAGAACACCGGGGAGCCGTTTTTT
many	TRBV6-5	14	TRBJ1-1	-	CASSYGGVNTEAFF	TGTGCCAGCAGTTACGGGGGGGTGAACACTGAAGCTTTCTTT
once	TRBV7-2	15	TRBJ2-2	-	CASSLERANTGEPFF	TGTGCCAGCAGCTTAGAGAGAGCGAACACCGGGGAGCCGTTTTTT
few	TRBV18	14	TRBJ1-1	-	CASSPDWGATEAFF	TGTGCCAGCTCACCGGACTGGGGCGCCACTGAAGCTTTCTTT